A single sample gave rise to the 6 T cell receptor beta chains below, sequenced in a study of chemoradiotherapy in HPV16-positive cancers. Assay: immunoSEQ multiplex PCR; the TCRdb copy retains only in-frame clones and omits some. The data show around 2,200 clones, about three quarters seen once. The specimen was obtained from a patient who underwent chemoradiotherapy. The receptors were gathered from a human donor with HPV-associated anogenital cancer.

This clone occurred a few times. The V call is TRBV19, the J call TRBJ2-1, with 8 bases identical to TRBD2. The CDR3 sequence is 15 residues long. Germline CDR1 and CDR2: LNHDA and SQIVND (reference sequence). Trimming took 6 bases from V and 2 from J; bases not matched to a gene: 6. The DNA for the CDR3 is TGTGCCAGTAGCTCCGGGGGGGGAGCCTACAATGAGCAGTTCTTC. This gives the protein CASSSGGGAYNEQFF.

The rearrangement uses TRBV27 and TRBJ2-2; TRBD2 aligns across 14 bases. Germline trimming cut 6 bases from V and 5 bases from J; bases unmatched to any gene: 8. The CDR3 has 17 amino acids. Germline V lookup: CDR1 MNHEY, CDR2 SMNVEV (reference sequence). The CDR3 DNA reads TGTGCCAGCAGAGCCTCCGGGACTAGCGGGAGAACCGGGGAGCTGTTTTTT. Residues: CASRASGTSGRTGELFF.

This chain uses TRBV7-2 with TRBJ2-5; TRBD2 agrees at 14 bases. CDR1 and CDR2 (germline): SGHTA, FQGNSA. The V gene end was trimmed by 5 bases and the J gene end by 7 bases; junction bases not matched to a gene: 3. There are 14 residues in the CDR3. The CDR3 DNA reads TGTGCCAGCAGCGCGGGACTAGCGGGAGCGACCCAGTACTTC. This gives the protein CASSAGLAGATQYF.

V gene TRBV5-1 combines with J gene TRBJ2-7; 7 positions match TRBD2. CDR3 length: 12 residues. The J segment lost 6 bases and the V segment lost 3 bases, leaving 3 bases of the junction unmatched. Germline assignment: CDR1 SGHRS and CDR2 YFSETQ. CDR3 amino acids: CASSWSGAEQYF. In nucleotides, the CDR3 is TGCGCCAGCAGCTGGAGCGGGGCCGAGCAGTACTTC. The variable domain in full, completed from reference TRBV5-1 and TRBJ2-7, reads KAGVTQTPRYLIKTRGQQVTLSCSPISGHRSVSWYQQTPGQGLQFLFEYFSETQRNKGNFPGRFSGRQFSNSRSEMNVSTLELGDSALYLCASSWSGAEQYFGPGTRLTVT.

The chain has TRBV12-5 and TRBJ1-1, with 8 bases identical to TRBD1. The CDR3 extends over 15 amino acids. J lost 1 base, V lost 5 bases, and 6 bases had no gene match. Germline assignment: CDR1 LGHNT and CDR2 FRNRAP. The CDR3 reads CASGTRQGRNTEAFF. Written as DNA, the CDR3 is TGTGCTAGTGGTACCCGACAGGGGAGGAACACTGAAGCTTTCTTT.

The chain combines TRBV19 with TRBJ2-3; 10 bases are shared with TRBD2. Losses at the gene ends were 5 bases for V and 1 base for J; bases not matched to a gene: 12. From germline, CDR1 is LNHDA and CDR2 SQIVND (reference sequence). The CDR3 has 18 amino acids. The CDR3 region is CASSSRLAGRRGTDTQYF. In DNA, the CDR3 is TGTGCCAGTAGTTCGCGACTAGCGGGCCGACGGGGCACAGATACGCAGTATTTT.